Presented here are 30 T cell receptor beta chains from one specimen sequenced in a study of OX40 agonist ivuxolimab in advanced cancers. Produced via immunoSEQ multiplex PCR; TCRdb's table is partial and in-frame only. Of fewer than 50,000 clones listed, about nine tenths were seen once; the top ten hold around 29%. The source material was CD4+ or CD8+ T cells sorted from blood, sampled in a trial of the OX40 agonist ivuxolimab. The receptors shown here come from an adult with an advanced solid tumor such as melanoma, head and neck, liver or kidney cancer.

This chain links TRBV6-5 with TRBJ2-5; no firm D call. This CDR3 region has 14 residues. The germline V and J ends were trimmed by 6 bases and 4 bases, with 15 bases remaining between them. Germline CDR1 reads MNHEY; CDR2 reads SVGAGI. The CDR3 spells CASSPLLVGETQYF. The DNA of the CDR3 is TGTGCCAGCAGCCCCCTCCTGGTGGGAGAGACCCAGTACTTC.

The chain carries TRBV7-2 and TRBJ2-3; 11 positions match TRBD2. V lost 5 bases, J lost 5 bases, and 9 bases stayed unmatched. Germline lookup yields CDR1 SGHTA and CDR2 FQGNSA. The CDR3 is 16 residues long. CDR3 coding DNA: TGTGCCAGCAGCGGTTTTAGCGGGGGGGATAGAGATACGCAGTATTTT. Protein product: CASSGFSGGDRDTQYF.

This clone was seen only once. The chain's CDR3 is CASALLDDEQYF. CDR3 in DNA: TGCGCCAGCGCATTGCTGGACGACGAGCAGTACTTC. The chain links TRBV5-1 to TRBJ2-7; D is unclear. Deletions cut 7 bases from V and 5 bases from J, with 13 bases between. This CDR3 has 12 residues. CDR1 is SGHRS, CDR2 YFSETQ, per germline.

The V call is TRBV6-6, the J call TRBJ1-1; D might be TRBD1 (6 bases). Germline V gives CDR1 MNHNY, CDR2 SVGAGI (reference sequence). The V gene lost 6 bases and the J gene lost 3 bases, with 8 bases spanning the gap. The CDR3 contains 12 residues. This chain's CDR3 is CASRSGDTEAFF. The CDR3 DNA is TGTGCCAGCAGATCAGGGGACACTGAAGCTTTCTTT.

The chain links TRBV4-3 to TRBJ2-7, with TRBD1 matching over 7 bases. CDR1 is LGHNA and CDR2 is YSLEER in the germline V gene. With 0 bases clipped from V and 3 bases from J, the junction kept 2 bases outside the gene matches. The CDR3 has 14 amino acids. CDR3 loop: CASSQDPGGYEQYF. The CDR3 nucleotides read TGCGCCAGCAGCCAAGACCCAGGGGGCTACGAGCAGTACTTC.

The chain combines TRBV4-2 with TRBJ2-5; 9 nucleotides align to TRBD2. Trimming at V came to 4 bases and at J to 4 bases, leaving 4 bases not matched to a gene. Germline CDR1 reads LGHNA; CDR2 reads YNFKEQ. This CDR3 has 14 amino acids. CDR3 nucleotide sequence: TGTGCCAGCAGCCCCGCAGCGGGAGGAGAGACCCAGTACTTC. This encodes CASSPAAGGETQYF.

The gene calls are TRBV7-3 and TRBJ2-7, with D hard to call. Germline V lookup: CDR1 SGHTA, CDR2 FQGTGA. The CDR3 runs 14 residues. The V gene lost 2 bases and the J gene lost 0 bases, with 8 bases spanning the gap. This chain's CDR3 is CASSLYGPSYEQYF. CDR3 DNA sequence: TGTGCCAGCAGCTTATATGGACCCTCCTACGAGCAGTACTTC.

By proportion, this clone is medium-sized. The chain links TRBV6-4 to TRBJ2-3; D is possibly TRBD2 (5 bases). V lost 3 bases and J lost 4, with 14 bases in between. Germline V CDR1 and CDR2: MRHNA, SNTAGT. The CDR3 spans 15 residues. The CDR3 bases are TGTGCCAGCAGTGATCAGGACTCCCCGGCAGATACGCAGTATTTT. It codes for CASSDQDSPADTQYF.

The J gene is TRBJ1-1, the V gene TRBV11-2; TRBD1 aligns across 11 bases. Germline V gene data show CDR1 as SGHAT and CDR2 as FQNNGV. V shed 4 bases and J 4 bases; nucleotides not matched to a gene: 5. CDR3 length equals 15 residues. The CDR3 DNA follows: TGTGCCAGCAGCTCGGCCGGGACAGGGGGCACTGAAGCTTTCTTT. Protein: CASSSAGTGGTEAFF.

The chain is built from TRBV7-2 and TRBJ2-5; D is ambiguous. Looked up from germline, CDR1 is SGHTA and CDR2 is FQGNSA. With 2 bases removed from V and 4 bases from J, the gap between germline ends came to 14 bases. CDR3 length: 15 residues. Here the CDR3 reads CASSLRSRSTETQYF. DNA of the CDR3: TGTGCCAGCAGCTTAAGGTCAAGGAGCACAGAGACCCAGTACTTC.

The rearrangement joins TRBV7-9 to TRBJ2-2; D is possibly TRBD2 (6 bases). Germline V gene lookup returns CDR1 SEHNR and CDR2 FQNEAQ (reference sequence). The CDR3 has 13 amino acids. V gave up 6 bases and J gave up 7 bases, with 12 bases separating them. CDR3 residues: CASRGRELGELFF. In DNA, the CDR3 is TGTGCCAGCAGGGGACGGGAGCTCGGGGAGCTGTTTTTT.

J is TRBJ2-5 and V is TRBV25-1; unclear D gene. The length of the CDR3 is 15 residues. V lost 1 base, J lost 2 bases, and 11 bases lay in between. Germline CDR1 and CDR2: MGHDK and SYGVNS. DNA of the CDR3: TGTGCCAGCAGTGAATCATGGACCGGGCAAGAGACCCAGTACTTC. It yields the protein CASSESWTGQETQYF.

The chain couples TRBV2 to TRBJ2-2; D assignment may be TRBD1 or TRBD2 (5 bases each). The germline CDR1 and CDR2 sequences are SNHLY and FYNNEI. The CDR3 contains 14 residues. V dropped 7 bases and J dropped 0 bases, with 9 bases sitting between them. CDR3 bases: TGTGCCAGCACGGGGACCTCGAACACCGGGGAGCTGTTTTTT. Translation gives CASTGTSNTGELFF. The full variable domain, rest sourced from reference TRBV2 and TRBJ2-2, is EPEVTQTPSHQVTQMGQEVILRCVPISNHLYFYWYRQILGQKVEFLVSFYNNEISEKSEIFDDQFSVERPDGSNFTLKIRSTKLEDSAMYFCASTGTSNTGELFFGEGSRLTVL.

V gene TRBV11-2 combines with J gene TRBJ2-5; no definite D call. V was clipped by 2 bases and J by 4 bases, with 8 bases between them. Germline V CDR1 and CDR2: SGHAT, FQNNGV. This CDR3 has 13 residues. This chain's CDR3 is CASSLQVLETQYF. The CDR3 DNA follows: TGTGCCAGCAGCTTACAAGTTCTAGAGACCCAGTACTTC. The whole variable domain, remainder taken from reference TRBV11-2 and TRBJ2-5, is EAGVAQSPRYKIIEKRQSVAFWCNPISGHATLYWYQQILGQGPKLLIQFQNNGVVDDSQLPKDRFSAERLKGVDSTLKIQPAKLEDSAVYLCASSLQVLETQYFGPGTRLLVL.

The chain couples TRBV7-9 to TRBJ2-1; D is unresolved. CDR3 size: 14 residues. The ends were cut back, 1 base at V and 1 base at J, with 5 bases in the middle. The germline V gene encodes CDR1 SEHNR and CDR2 FQNEAQ (reference sequence). The CDR3, as DNA: TGTGCCAGCAGCTTAGGGATTTCCTACAATGAGCAGTTCTTC. Protein sequence: CASSLGISYNEQFF.

The V and J genes are TRBV11-3 and TRBJ2-1; 11 nucleotides agree with TRBD2. CDR1 and CDR2 (germline): SGHNT, YENEEA. The CDR3 spans 15 residues. V lost 2 bases, J lost 5 bases, and 2 bases stayed unmatched. CDR3 amino acids: CASSLTSGSHNEQFF. The CDR3 bases are TGTGCCAGCAGCTTAACTAGCGGGAGCCACAATGAGCAGTTCTTC.

This clone was detected once. V and J are TRBV15 and TRBJ2-5; D gene uncertain. Germline V CDR1 and CDR2: LNHNV, YYDKDF (reference sequence). This CDR3 has 13 residues. V lost 3 bases and J lost 1, with 6 bases in between. The CDR3 sequence is CATSSPGQETQYF. For the CDR3, the DNA is TGTGCCACCAGCAGCCCAGGCCAAGAGACCCAGTACTTC.

This sequence joins TRBV7-9 and TRBJ2-7; 7 nucleotides match TRBD2. Germline CDR1 is SEHNR and CDR2 is FQNEAQ (reference sequence). The J segment lost 2 bases and the V segment lost 5 bases, leaving 9 bases of the junction unmatched. CDR3 size: 15 residues. The DNA for the CDR3 is TGTGCCAGCAGCCCCCGGGGAGGGTTTGCCTACGAGCAGTACTTC. This sequence encodes CASSPRGGFAYEQYF.

This chain links TRBV11-3 with TRBJ2-2; D could derive from TRBD1 or TRBD2 (5 bases each). The CDR3 spans 15 residues. Per germline, CDR1 SGHNT and CDR2 YENEEA. V was cut by 5 bases and J by 4 bases, with 14 bases left in between. CDR3 sequence: CASSRDGTGTGELFF. As DNA, the CDR3 is TGTGCCAGCAGCCGCGACGGGACCGGCACCGGGGAGCTGTTTTTT.

The genes are TRBV27 and TRBJ1-2; tentative D call: TRBD1 (5 bases). V dropped 5 bases and J dropped 1 base, with 11 bases sitting between them. Germline-derived CDR1 and CDR2 are MNHEY and SMNVEV (reference sequence). CDR3 length: 14 residues. In DNA form, the CDR3 reads TGTGCCAGCAGTCCCCTGGGGCTTAACTATGGCTACACCTTC. Amino acid sequence: CASSPLGLNYGYTF.

There are a few counts of this clone. The rearrangement links TRBV7-9 to TRBJ2-6, with D possibly matching TRBD1 (6 bases). CDR3 size: 17 residues. Germline CDR1 and CDR2: SEHNR and FQNEAQ (reference sequence). The ends were cut back, 11 bases at V and 3 bases at J, with 23 bases in the middle. CDR3 loop: CAWLYRDTPGGANVLTF. DNA of the CDR3: TGTGCCTGGTTATACCGGGACACGCCGGGTGGGGCCAACGTCCTGACTTTC.

V usage is TRBV4-3 and J usage is TRBJ1-4; D perhaps matches TRBD1 (5 bases). There are 15 residues in the CDR3. The V gene lost 0 bases and the J gene lost 4 bases, with 9 bases spanning the gap. Germline assignment: CDR1 LGHNA and CDR2 YSLEER. The CDR3 protein is CASSQDGASNEKLFF. Here the CDR3 DNA reads TGCGCCAGCAGCCAAGACGGGGCTAGTAATGAAAAACTGTTTTTT.

This rearrangement joins TRBV2 to TRBJ1-4; weak D call: TRBD1 (5 bases). The V end lost 2 bases, the J end lost 8 bases, and 15 bases lay between the germline ends. This CDR3 comprises 15 residues. The germline CDR1 and CDR2 sequences are SNHLY and FYNNEI. As DNA, the CDR3 is TGTGCCAGCAGTGAAAGATGGGGGGTGCAAGAAAAACTGTTTTTT. It translates to CASSERWGVQEKLFF.

This clone showed up just a few times. The chain has TRBV5-4 and TRBJ2-1; D uncertain. This CDR3 is 12 amino acids long. The germline gives CDR1 SGHNT, CDR2 YYREEE (reference sequence). V was trimmed by 4 bases and J by 8 bases, leaving 10 bases between them. For the CDR3, the DNA is TGTGCCAGCAGCATTGGAGTAGATGAGCAGTTCTTC. Translated: CASSIGVDEQFF. The variable domain in full, completed from reference TRBV5-4 and TRBJ2-1, reads ETGVTQSPTHLIKTRGQQVTLRCSSQSGHNTVSWYQQALGQGPQFIFQYYREEENGRGNFPPRFSGLQFPNYSSELNVNALELDDSALYLCASSIGVDEQFFGPGTRLTVL.

The chain carries TRBV9 and TRBJ2-1, with 7 positions matching TRBD1. There are 15 residues in the CDR3. CDR1 is SGDLS, CDR2 YYNGEE, per germline. J gave up 2 bases and V 3 bases, and 5 bases lay outside the gene matches. In DNA, the CDR3 is TGTGCCAGCAGCGCCCGGGACAGCACCTACAATGAGCAGTTCTTC. It is translated as CASSARDSTYNEQFF.

The rearrangement uses TRBV9 and TRBJ1-2; 9 bases agree with TRBD1. Germline V gene lookup returns CDR1 SGDLS and CDR2 YYNGEE. Trimming removed 5 bases from V and 2 bases from J; junction bases left unmatched: 7. The length of the CDR3 is 15 residues. In nucleotides, the CDR3 is TGTGCCAGCAGAGATATTGGACAGGGGAACTATGGCTACACCTTC. Residues: CASRDIGQGNYGYTF.

The chain couples TRBV28 to TRBJ2-1; TRBD1 or TRBD2 may be the D gene (6 bases each). The CDR3 has 15 amino acids. Trimming took 3 bases from V and 8 from J, leaving 17 bases between them. Germline CDR1 and CDR2: MDHEN and SYDVKM. Here the CDR3 reads CASSFRGPTGYEQFF. DNA for the CDR3: TGTGCCAGCAGTTTTCGGGGGCCCACAGGGTATGAGCAGTTCTTC.

The chain recombines TRBV7-9 with TRBJ2-5; D is undetermined. Trimming removed 3 bases at V and 2 bases at J, with 13 bases between. This CDR3 spans 15 amino acids. Germline lookup yields CDR1 SEHNR and CDR2 FQNEAQ (reference sequence). The CDR3 nucleotides read TGTGCCAGCAGCTTCGCAGCGTCTAGACAAGAGACCCAGTACTTC. It translates to CASSFAASRQETQYF.

This rearrangement joins TRBV27 to TRBJ2-7; D is unclear. This CDR3 comprises 15 residues. Per germline, CDR1 MNHEY and CDR2 SMNVEV (reference sequence). V was cut by 5 bases and J by 0 bases, with 14 bases left in between. For the CDR3, the DNA is TGTGCCAGCAGTAGCCGTGGACCGAGCTCCTACGAGCAGTACTTC. Encoded protein: CASSSRGPSSYEQYF.

Written as DNA, the CDR3 is TGTGCCAGCAGCTTAGAAGCACATACTAACTATGGCTACACCTTC. This translates into CASSLEAHTNYGYTF. This chain links TRBV7-6 with TRBJ1-2; D gene unclear. Trimming stripped 1 base from V and 0 bases from J, with 9 bases between. This CDR3 has 15 residues. Germline CDR1 SGHVS, CDR2 FNYEAQ.